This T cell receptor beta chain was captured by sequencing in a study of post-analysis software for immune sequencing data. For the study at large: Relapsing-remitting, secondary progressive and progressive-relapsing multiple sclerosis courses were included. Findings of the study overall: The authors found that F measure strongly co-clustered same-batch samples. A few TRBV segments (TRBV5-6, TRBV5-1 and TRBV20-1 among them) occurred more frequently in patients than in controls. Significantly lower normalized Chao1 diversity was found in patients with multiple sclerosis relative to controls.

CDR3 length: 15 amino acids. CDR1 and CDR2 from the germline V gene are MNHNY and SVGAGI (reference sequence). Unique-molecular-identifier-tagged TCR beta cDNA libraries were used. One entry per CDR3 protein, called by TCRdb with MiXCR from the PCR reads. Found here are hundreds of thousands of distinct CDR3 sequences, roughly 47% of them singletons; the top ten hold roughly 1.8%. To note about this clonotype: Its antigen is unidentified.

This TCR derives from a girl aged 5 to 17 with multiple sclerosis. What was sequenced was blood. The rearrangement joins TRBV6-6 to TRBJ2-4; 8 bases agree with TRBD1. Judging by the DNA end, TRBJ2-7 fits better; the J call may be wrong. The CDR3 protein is CASSFDRGRGHEQYF. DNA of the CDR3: TGTGCCAGCAGTTTCGACAGGGGAAGGGGACACGAGCAGTACTTC.